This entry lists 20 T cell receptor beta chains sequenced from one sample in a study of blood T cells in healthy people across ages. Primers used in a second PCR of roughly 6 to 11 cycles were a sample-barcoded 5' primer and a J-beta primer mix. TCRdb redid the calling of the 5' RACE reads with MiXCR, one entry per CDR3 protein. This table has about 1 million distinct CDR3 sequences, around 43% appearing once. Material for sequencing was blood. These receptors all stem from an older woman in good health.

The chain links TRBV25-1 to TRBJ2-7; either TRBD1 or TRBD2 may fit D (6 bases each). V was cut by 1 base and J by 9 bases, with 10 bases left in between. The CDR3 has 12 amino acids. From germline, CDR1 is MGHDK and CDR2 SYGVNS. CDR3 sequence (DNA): TGTGCCAGCAGTGAATCCCGGGGGCGGCAGTACTTC. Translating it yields CASSESRGRQYF.

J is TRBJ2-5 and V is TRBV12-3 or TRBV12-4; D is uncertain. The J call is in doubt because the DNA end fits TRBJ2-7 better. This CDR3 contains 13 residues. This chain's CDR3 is CASSLNGPAEQYF. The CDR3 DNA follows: TGTGCCAGCAGTTTAAATGGTCCTGCCGAGCAGTACTTC.

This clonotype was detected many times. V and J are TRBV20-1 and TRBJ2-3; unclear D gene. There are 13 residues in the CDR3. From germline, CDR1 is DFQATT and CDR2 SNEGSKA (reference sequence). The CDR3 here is CSLSRSSTDTQYF. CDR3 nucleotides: TGCAGCCTGAGCCGGTCTAGCACAGATACGCAGTATTTT.

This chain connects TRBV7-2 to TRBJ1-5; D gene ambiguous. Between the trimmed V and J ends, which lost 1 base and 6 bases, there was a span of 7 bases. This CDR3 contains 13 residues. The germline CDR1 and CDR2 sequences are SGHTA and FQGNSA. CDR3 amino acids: CASSLVGSQPQHF. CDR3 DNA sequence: TGTGCCAGCAGCTTAGTGGGTAGTCAGCCCCAGCATTTT. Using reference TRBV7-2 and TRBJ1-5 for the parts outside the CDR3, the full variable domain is GAGVSQSPSNKVTEKGKDVELRCDPISGHTALYWYRQSLGQGLEFLIYFQGNSAPDKSGLPSDRFSAERTGGSVSTLTIQRTQQEDSAVYLCASSLVGSQPQHFGDGTRLSIL.

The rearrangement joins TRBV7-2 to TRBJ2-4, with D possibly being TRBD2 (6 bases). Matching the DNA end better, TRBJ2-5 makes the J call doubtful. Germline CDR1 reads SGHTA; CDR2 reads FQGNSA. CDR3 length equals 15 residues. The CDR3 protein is CASLPRGGVLETQYF. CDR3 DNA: TGTGCCAGCCTACCTCGGGGAGGTGTTCTAGAGACCCAGTACTTC.

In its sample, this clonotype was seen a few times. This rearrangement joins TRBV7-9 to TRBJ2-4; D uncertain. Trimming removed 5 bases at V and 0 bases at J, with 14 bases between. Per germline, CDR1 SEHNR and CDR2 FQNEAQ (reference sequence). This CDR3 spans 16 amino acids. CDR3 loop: CASSDGSNLAKNIQYF. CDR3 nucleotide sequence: TGTGCCAGCAGCGATGGGTCAAACTTAGCCAAAAACATTCAGTACTTC.

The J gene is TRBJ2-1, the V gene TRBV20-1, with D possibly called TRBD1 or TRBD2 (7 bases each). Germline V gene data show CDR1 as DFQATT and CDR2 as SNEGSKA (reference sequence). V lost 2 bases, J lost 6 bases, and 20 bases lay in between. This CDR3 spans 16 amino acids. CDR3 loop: CSARPTDQGGINEQFF. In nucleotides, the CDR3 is TGCAGTGCTAGACCCACAGATCAGGGGGGGATCAATGAGCAGTTCTTC.

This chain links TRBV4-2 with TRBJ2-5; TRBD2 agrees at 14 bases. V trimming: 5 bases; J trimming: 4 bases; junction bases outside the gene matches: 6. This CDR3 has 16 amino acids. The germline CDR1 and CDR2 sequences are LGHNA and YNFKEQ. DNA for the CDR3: TGTGCCAGCAGCGAGGGACTAGCGGGAGAAGGAGAGACCCAGTACTTC. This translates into CASSEGLAGEGETQYF.

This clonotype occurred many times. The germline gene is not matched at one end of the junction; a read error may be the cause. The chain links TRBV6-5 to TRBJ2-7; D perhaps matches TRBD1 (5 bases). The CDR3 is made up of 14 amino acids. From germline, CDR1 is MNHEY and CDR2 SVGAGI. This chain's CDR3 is CATSTGTGDYEQYF. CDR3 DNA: TGTGCCACCAGTACGGGTACAGGTGACTACGAGCAGTACTTC.

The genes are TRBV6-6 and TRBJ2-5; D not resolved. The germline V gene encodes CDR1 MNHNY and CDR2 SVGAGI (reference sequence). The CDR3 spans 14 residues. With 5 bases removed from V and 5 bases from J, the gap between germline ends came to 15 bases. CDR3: CASSDDPGYETQYF. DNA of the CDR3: TGTGCCAGCAGTGACGATCCGGGTTACGAGACCCAGTACTTC.

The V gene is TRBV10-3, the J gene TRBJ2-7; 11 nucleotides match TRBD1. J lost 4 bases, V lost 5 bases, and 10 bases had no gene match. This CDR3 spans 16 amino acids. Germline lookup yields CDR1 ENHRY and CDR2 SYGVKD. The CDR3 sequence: CAISSTTGTGGYEQYF. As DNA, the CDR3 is TGTGCCATCAGTTCTACAACCGGGACAGGGGGATACGAGCAGTACTTC.

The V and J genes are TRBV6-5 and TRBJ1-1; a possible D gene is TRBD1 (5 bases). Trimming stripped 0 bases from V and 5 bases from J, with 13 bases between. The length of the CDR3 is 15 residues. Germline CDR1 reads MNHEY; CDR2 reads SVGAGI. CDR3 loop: CASSYSSGLGTEAFF. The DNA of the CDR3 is TGTGCCAGCAGTTACTCGTCAGGGTTGGGTACTGAAGCTTTCTTT.

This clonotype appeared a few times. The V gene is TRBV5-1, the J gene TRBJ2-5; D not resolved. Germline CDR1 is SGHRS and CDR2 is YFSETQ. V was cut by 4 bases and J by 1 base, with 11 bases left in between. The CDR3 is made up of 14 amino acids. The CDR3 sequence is CASSPGPVQETQYF. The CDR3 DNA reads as TGCGCCAGCAGCCCCGGGCCCGTCCAAGAGACCCAGTACTTC.

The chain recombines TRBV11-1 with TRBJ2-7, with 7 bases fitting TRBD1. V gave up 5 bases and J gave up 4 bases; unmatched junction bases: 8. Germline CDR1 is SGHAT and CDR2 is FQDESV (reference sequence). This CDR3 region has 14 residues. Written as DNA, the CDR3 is TGTGCCAGCAGCAGGGGACAGACTACTTACGAGCAGTACTTC. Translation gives CASSRGQTTYEQYF.

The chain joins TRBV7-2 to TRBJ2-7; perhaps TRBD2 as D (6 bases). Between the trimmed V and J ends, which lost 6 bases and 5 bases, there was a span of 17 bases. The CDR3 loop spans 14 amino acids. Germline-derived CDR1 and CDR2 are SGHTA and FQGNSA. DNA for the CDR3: TGTGCCAGCAGGAAGGGCGGGGCCCCCCACGAGCAGTACTTC. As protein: CASRKGGAPHEQYF.

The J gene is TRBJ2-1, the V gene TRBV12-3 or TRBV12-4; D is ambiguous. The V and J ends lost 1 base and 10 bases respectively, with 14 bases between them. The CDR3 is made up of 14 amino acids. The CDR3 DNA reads TGTGCCAGCAGTTTAGAAGGTTCTCGCCGCGAGCAGTTCTTC. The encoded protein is CASSLEGSRREQFF.

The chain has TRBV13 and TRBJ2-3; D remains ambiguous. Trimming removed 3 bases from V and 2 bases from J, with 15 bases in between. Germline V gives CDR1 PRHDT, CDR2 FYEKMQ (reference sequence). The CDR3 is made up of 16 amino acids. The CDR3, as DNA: TGTGCCAGCAGCTTCTCTTTGGAACCTCACACAGATACGCAGTATTTT. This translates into CASSFSLEPHTDTQYF.

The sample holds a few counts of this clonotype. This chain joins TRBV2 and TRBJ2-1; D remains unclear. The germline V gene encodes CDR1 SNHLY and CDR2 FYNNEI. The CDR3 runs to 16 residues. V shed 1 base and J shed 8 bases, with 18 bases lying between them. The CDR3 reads CASSEGPPTSSDEQFF. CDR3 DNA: TGTGCCAGCAGTGAAGGACCCCCGACTTCATCGGATGAGCAGTTCTTC.

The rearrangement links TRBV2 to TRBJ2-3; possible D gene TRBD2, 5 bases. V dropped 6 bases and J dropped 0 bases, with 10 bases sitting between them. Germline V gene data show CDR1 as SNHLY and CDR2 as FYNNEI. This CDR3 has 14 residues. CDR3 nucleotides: TGTGCCAGCAGGGACTGGGATAGCACAGATACGCAGTATTTT. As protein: CASRDWDSTDTQYF. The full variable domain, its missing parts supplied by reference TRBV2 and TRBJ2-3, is EPEVTQTPSHQVTQMGQEVILRCVPISNHLYFYWYRQILGQKVEFLVSFYNNEISEKSEIFDDQFSVERPDGSNFTLKIRSTKLEDSAMYFCASRDWDSTDTQYFGPGTRLTVL.

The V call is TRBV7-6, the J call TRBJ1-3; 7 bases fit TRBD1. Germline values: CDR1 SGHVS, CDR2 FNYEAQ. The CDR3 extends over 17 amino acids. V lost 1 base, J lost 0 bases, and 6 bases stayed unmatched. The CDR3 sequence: CASSLVPGGTSGNTIYF. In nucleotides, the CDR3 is TGTGCCAGCAGCTTAGTCCCAGGGGGGACCTCTGGAAACACCATATATTTT.